This paragraph reports one TCR beta chain. This CDR3 comprises 17 residues. V was clipped by 4 bases and J by 4 bases; unmatched bases: 13. CDR1 MNHNS and CDR2 SASEGT come from the germline V gene. The study ran its PCR with 60 Vbeta and 13 Jbeta primers. Authors' data handling: Counted up in a later analysis, unique TCR beta chains came to about 80 million, with some 11 million shared. Data came from immunoSEQ multiplex PCR; TCRdb stores just in-frame clones and leaves some out. The V and J calls and clone size come from that table; D and trimming were worked out from the DNA. This sample's table reports some 130,000 clones. This sample is part of a study of cytomegalovirus exposure and HLA in healthy donors. Study at large: Counted in an early data release were approximately 85 million unique TCRs from HLA-typed donors.

The sample consisted of PBMCs. The rearrangement joins TRBV6-1 to TRBJ1-3; TRBD1 agrees at 7 bases. This receptor was identified in a woman aged 60-75 years in good health and CMV-seronegative. CDR3 nucleotide sequence: TGTGCCAGCAGTGTCTCAGGAAGAGGGGGCGAAGGAAACACCATATATTTT. Amino acids: CASSVSGRGGEGNTIYF.